One T cell receptor beta chain is described in this entry. Germline values: CDR1 SQVTM, CDR2 ANQGSEA. Between the trimmed V and J ends, which lost 6 bases and 3 bases, there was a span of 8 bases. CDR3 length equals 11 residues. The data were produced by immunoSEQ multiplex PCR, yet TCRdb's version contains in-frame clones alone and is incomplete. The sample yields around 300,000 clones, roughly 90% seen once. The data were obtained in a study of blood T cell repertoires in COVID-19. Overall study: There were acute and convalescent COVID-19 samples, and they came from the United States, Italy and Spain.

The origin of this receptor is a woman between 70 and 85 years old with COVID-19, enrolled during active disease. Sequenced sample: peripheral blood. This chain links TRBV29-1 with TRBJ1-1; no clear D. CDR3 in DNA: TGCAGCGTGAAGTGGCACACTGAAGCTTTCTTT. Its protein product is CSVKWHTEAFF.